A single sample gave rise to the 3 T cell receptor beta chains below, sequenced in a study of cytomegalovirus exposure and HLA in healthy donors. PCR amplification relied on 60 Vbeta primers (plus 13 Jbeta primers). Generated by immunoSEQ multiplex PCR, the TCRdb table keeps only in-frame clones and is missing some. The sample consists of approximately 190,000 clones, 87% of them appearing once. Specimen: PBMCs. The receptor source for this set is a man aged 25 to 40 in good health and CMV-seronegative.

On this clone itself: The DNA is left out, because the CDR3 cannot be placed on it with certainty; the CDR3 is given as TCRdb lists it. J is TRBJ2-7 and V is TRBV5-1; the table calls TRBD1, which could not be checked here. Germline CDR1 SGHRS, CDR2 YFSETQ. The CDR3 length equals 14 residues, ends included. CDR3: CASSFGQGAHREYF.

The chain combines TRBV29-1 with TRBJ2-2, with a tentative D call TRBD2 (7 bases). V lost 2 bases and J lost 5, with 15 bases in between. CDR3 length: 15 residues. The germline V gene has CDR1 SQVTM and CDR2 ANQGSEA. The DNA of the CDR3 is TGCAGCGTTGAAAGGCGGGGGCCACAAACCGGGGAGCTGTTTTTT. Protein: CSVERRGPQTGELFF.

This CDR3 is CASSSTSGVSYEQYF. CDR3 coding DNA: TGCGCCAGCAGCTCCACTAGCGGGGTCTCCTACGAGCAGTACTTC. The chain joins TRBV5-1 to TRBJ2-7, with 10 bases fitting TRBD2. After removal of 3 bases from V and 0 bases from J, the junction contained 3 bases not matched to a gene. Germline V lookup: CDR1 SGHRS, CDR2 YFSETQ. The CDR3 runs to 15 residues.